This T cell receptor beta chain was documented in a study of blood T cell repertoires in COVID-19. Study at large: The United States, Italy and Spain were the sources of the acute and convalescent COVID-19 samples. T cells, B-cell-depleted T cells, or PBMCs supplied cDNA or gDNA.

Authors' processing steps: The authors estimated nucleated cell counts from reference gene primer amplification. TCRdb's copy holds only in-frame clones and misses some; the assay was immunoSEQ multiplex PCR. V, J and clone size reflect that table, while D and trimming were determined from the DNA. This table holds approximately 35,000 clones, more than 75% found once. CDR3 size: 14 residues. CDR1 is SGHRS and CDR2 is YFSETQ in the germline V gene. The ends were cut back, 0 bases at V and 5 bases at J, with 8 bases in the middle. The rearrangement joins TRBV5-1 to TRBJ1-4; D is ambiguous. Sequencing used peripheral blood. This clonotype originated in a man older than 75 with acute or convalescent COVID-19. In DNA, the CDR3 is TGCGCCAGCAGCTTGGGACACCAGAATGAAAAACTGTTTTTT. Protein product: CASSLGHQNEKLFF.